This T cell receptor (beta chain) was observed in a study of T cells in localized non-small cell lung cancer. Sequencing was performed with immunoSEQ multiplex PCR; in TCRdb, only in-frame clones are kept and a portion is missing. The table lists some 24,000 clones, approximately 86% of them singletons, with roughly 5% in the top ten. Germline V gene sequence: CDR1 ENHRY, CDR2 SYGVKD. CDR3 size: 19 residues. J gave up 1 base and V 0 bases, and 13 bases lay outside the gene matches. The TCR sequence derives from a male donor aged 60 or older with stage II squamous cell lung carcinoma. The V gene is TRBV10-3, the J gene TRBJ2-7, with 9 bases matching TRBD1. The sample was peripheral blood, taken before any cancer treatment. The CDR3: CAISESISGQGVLSYEQYF. CDR3 bases: TGTGCCATCAGTGAGTCTATCTCGGGACAGGGTGTTTTGTCCTACGAGCAGTACTTC.